The clone carrying this T cell receptor beta chain was counted a single time. In the authors' methods: Quantification of nucleated cells was approximated via reference gene primer amplification. Assay: immunoSEQ multiplex PCR; the TCRdb copy retains only in-frame clones and omits some. D and trimming were read from the DNA, whereas the V and J calls and clone size are those reported in that table. The repertoire includes about 140,000 clones, around 89% of them detected once, and approximately 11% sits in the top ten. The record originates from a study of blood T cell repertoires in COVID-19. Trimming took 1 base from V and 0 from J, leaving 13 bases between them. The germline gives CDR1 MGHRA, CDR2 YSYEKL. This CDR3 region has 16 residues.

The specimen sequenced was peripheral blood. This TCR was recovered from a woman older than 75 with acute or convalescent COVID-19. The gene calls are TRBV4-1 and TRBJ2-7; tentatively, D is TRBD1 (6 bases). The CDR3 protein is CASSQAMQGLSYEQYF. In DNA, the CDR3 is TGCGCCAGCAGCCAAGCGATGCAGGGGCTCTCCTACGAGCAGTACTTC.